This TCR beta chain was profiled in a study of blood T cell repertoires in COVID-19. Generated by immunoSEQ multiplex PCR, the TCRdb table keeps only in-frame clones and is missing some. The table has 95,000 to 150,000 clones, 85% to 90% seen once. The CDR3 is 15 residues long. Germline V gives CDR1 MDHEN, CDR2 SYDVKM. The V and J ends lost 6 bases and 7 bases, in that order; junction bases with no gene match: 10. V is TRBV28 and J is TRBJ1-5, with 9 bases lining up with TRBD1. Sequenced sample: peripheral blood. The source is a woman aged 45-59 years with active or convalescent COVID-19. CDR3: CASRNPGTGSQPQHF. As DNA, the CDR3 is TGTGCCAGCAGGAACCCTGGGACAGGGAGCCAGCCCCAGCATTTT.